The TCR beta chain described here comes from a study of cytomegalovirus exposure and HLA in healthy donors. Concerning this clone itself: The target antigen is unknown.

PCR involved 60 Vbeta and 13 Jbeta primers. Libraries were prepared by immunoSEQ multiplex PCR; TCRdb keeps only in-frame clonotypes and omits some of them. The data show around 180,000 clones, around 80% seen once. These donors counted as nominally healthy when sampled, but unrecorded immune exposures were likely. The germline V and J ends were trimmed by 3 bases and 5 bases, with 10 bases remaining between them. Germline-derived CDR1 and CDR2 are MNHEY and SMNVEV (reference sequence). CDR3 length: 13 residues. General study points: Relative to the roughly 640-donor mean, N-insertions were reportedly fewer in an Asian-associated ancestry cluster in a later analysis. Whilst most TCR sequences proved rare, a subset of public TCRs occurred across many donors. The authors enumerated under 200 TCR beta chains as linked to cytomegalovirus.

The chain uses TRBV27 and TRBJ1-2; D is unresolved. Sequences were obtained from PBMCs. The receptor was derived from a woman under 30 in good health and CMV-seropositive. The CDR3 here is CASSFVGSYGYTF. Here the CDR3 DNA reads TGTGCCAGCAGTTTTGTGGGCAGTTATGGCTACACCTTC.